Listed below are T cell receptor beta chains from one sample, sequenced in a study of T-cell memory formation after mild COVID-19. TCRdb itself ran the 5' RACE reads through MiXCR, one entry per CDR3 protein. The profile shows under 250,000 distinct CDR3 sequences, less than 20% of them singletons. The specimen was PBMCs or a T cell subset sorted from them (not recorded which). These receptors all stem from an adult woman who had mild COVID-19 (a few samples of this study predate the infection). Cell type and time point are not known. CDR3s include the opening cysteine and the closing phenylalanine or tryptophan. The D gene is left open where the match is weak. Clone size is given for some rows only: seen once, a few or many times, or a class if the clone is expanded.

CAISSGLAGASETQYF	TGTGCCATCAGCTCGGGACTAGCGGGAGCCAGTGAGACCCAGTACTTC	TRBV10-3	TRBJ2-5	many	TRBD2
CSAYGGQGAYEQYF	TGCAGTGCATACGGTGGGCAGGGGGCCTACGAGCAGTACTTC	TRBV20-1	TRBJ2-7	few	TRBD1
CATSDLGGAENPSRYNEQFF	TGTGCCACCAGTGATTTGGGGGGGGCTGAAAACCCCTCGCGCTACAATGAGCAGTTCTTC	TRBV24-1	TRBJ2-1	few	NA
CASSMGRSSGNTIYF	TGTGCCAGTAGTATGGGACGTAGCTCTGGAAACACCATATATTTT	TRBV19	TRBJ1-3	few	NA
CASSPTGFHTDTQYF	TGTGCCAGCAGCCCTACAGGGTTTCACACAGATACGCAGTATTTT	TRBV14	TRBJ2-3	once	NA
CASSFGRGGGYTF	TGTGCCAGCAGCTTCGGCCGGGGTGGTGGCTACACCTTC	TRBV11-3	TRBJ1-2	many	NA
CASSSPRVAGELKTQYF	TGTGCCAGCAGCTCGCCCCGGGTAGCGGGAGAATTAAAGACCCAGTACTTC	TRBV5-6	TRBJ2-5	few	TRBD2
CSVADLGGELFF	TGCAGCGTTGCTGACCTTGGCGGGGAGCTGTTTTTT	TRBV29-1	TRBJ2-2	few	NA
CASSPLRGSTEAFF	TGTGCCAGCTCACCTCTCAGGGGAAGCACTGAAGCTTTCTTT	TRBV18	TRBJ1-1	few	NA
CASSQVEGAGTGELFF	TGTGCCAGCAGCCAAGTGGAGGGGGCGGGCACCGGGGAGCTGTTTTTT	TRBV4-2	TRBJ2-2	few	NA
CASSLNAVHGYTF	TGTGCCAGCAGTTTAAACGCTGTGCATGGCTACACCTTC	TRBV27	TRBJ1-2	few	NA
CASSFQGIPAADTQYF	TGTGCCAGCAGTTTTCAGGGGATCCCGGCCGCAGATACGCAGTATTTT	TRBV12-3/TRBV12-4	TRBJ2-3	NA	NA
CASSQDHYTEAFF	TGTGCCAGCAGCCAAGATCATTACACTGAAGCTTTCTTT	TRBV14	TRBJ1-1	NA	NA
CASSSLAVSYNEQFF	TGCGCCAGCAGCTCCTTAGCGGTTTCCTACAATGAGCAGTTCTTC	TRBV5-1	TRBJ2-1	few	NA
CSARDRVAYEQYF	TGCAGCGCGCGGGACAGGGTGGCCTACGAGCAGTACTTC	TRBV29-1	TRBJ2-7	few	TRBD1
CASRGVVSTDTQYF	TGTGCCAGCAGGGGGGTAGTGAGCACAGATACGCAGTATTTT	TRBV12-3/TRBV12-4	TRBJ2-3	NA	NA
CSALSVAGDYNEQFF	TGCAGTGCCCTATCCGTCGCAGGAGATTACAATGAGCAGTTCTTC	TRBV20-1	TRBJ2-1	few	NA
CSAGTPALGTDTQYF	TGCAGTGCAGGAACCCCGGCCCTAGGCACAGATACGCAGTATTTT	TRBV20-1	TRBJ2-3	few	NA
CASSQDKGLSSYNEQFF	TGCGCCAGCAGCCAAGATAAGGGGCTCTCTTCCTACAATGAGCAGTTCTTC	TRBV4-1	TRBJ2-1	NA	NA
CASSYSPPTSGIYNEQFF	TGTGCCAGCAGTTACTCCCCCCCTACTAGCGGTATATACAATGAGCAGTTCTTC	TRBV6-2/TRBV6-3	TRBJ2-1	many	TRBD2
CASSGGTSGGAVKFF	TGTGCCAGCAGCGGCGGGACTAGCGGGGGGGCAGTAAAGTTCTTC	TRBV5-5	TRBJ2-1	few	TRBD2
CASSGDRRFEEQYF	TGTGCCAGCAGTGGGGACAGGCGGTTTGAAGAGCAGTACTTC	TRBV2	TRBJ2-7	NA	TRBD1
CASSQGTSGRVSYNEQFF	TGTGCCAGCAGCCAGGGAACTAGCGGGCGGGTCTCCTACAATGAGCAGTTCTTC	TRBV4-2	TRBJ2-1	NA	TRBD2
CASSPLGREGYGTQYF	TGTGCCAGCTCACCACTAGGCCGAGAAGGTTACGGTACGCAGTATTTT	TRBV18	TRBJ2-3	NA	NA
CASSWDRNQPQHF	TGTGCCAGCAGCTGGGACAGAAATCAGCCCCAGCATTTT	TRBV7-8	TRBJ1-5	few	TRBD1
CAWGSTGSNQPQHF	TGTGCCTGGGGGTCGACAGGGAGCAATCAGCCCCAGCATTTT	TRBV30	TRBJ1-5	NA	TRBD1
CASSLGRAEAFF	TGTGCCAGCAGCCTGGGACGGGCTGAAGCTTTCTTT	TRBV6-6	TRBJ1-1	NA	NA
CASSLRSGAADSEQFF	TGTGCCAGCAGCTTGAGGAGCGGGGCGGCGGACTCAGAGCAGTTCTTC	TRBV5-8	TRBJ2-1	NA	TRBD2
CAWSVQMEGSEYF	TGTGCCTGGAGTGTACAGATGGAGGGAAGTGAGTACTTC	TRBV30	TRBJ2-7	NA	NA
CASSAGQGAVQPYEQYF	TGTGCCAGCAGCGCGGGACAGGGGGCTGTACAGCCTTACGAGCAGTACTTC	TRBV9	TRBJ2-7	few	TRBD1
CASSFDGTDTQYF	TGCGCCAGCAGCTTTGACGGCACAGATACGCAGTATTTT	TRBV5-1	TRBJ2-3	NA	NA
CASSASGTARDTIYF	TGTGCCAGCAGTGCTTCCGGGACAGCCAGGGACACCATATATTTT	TRBV25-1	TRBJ1-3	NA	TRBD1
CASSQAGLATDTQYF	TGCGCCAGCAGCCAAGCGGGACTAGCTACAGATACGCAGTATTTT	TRBV5-1	TRBJ2-3	few	TRBD2
CASSHSGTGDTGELFF	TGTGCCAGCAGCCATTCTGGGACAGGGGACACCGGGGAGCTGTTTTTT	TRBV3-1	TRBJ2-2	few	TRBD1
CASSLAPDRGYGYTF	TGTGCCAGCAGCTTGGCCCCGGACAGGGGGTATGGCTACACCTTC	TRBV5-6	TRBJ1-2	few	TRBD1
CASSLQGAFTDTQYF	TGTGCCAGCAGCTTACAGGGGGCGTTCACAGATACGCAGTATTTT	TRBV9	TRBJ2-3	NA	TRBD1
CASSQGLREGRTDTQYF	TGTGCCAGCAGCCAAGGTTTGCGGGAGGGGCGGACAGATACGCAGTATTTT	TRBV3-1	TRBJ2-3	few	TRBD2